Below, 9 T cell receptor beta chains from the same sample are listed, as sequenced in a study of regulatory and conventional T cells in RAG deficiency. Profiled with immunoSEQ multiplex PCR; TCRdb holds only in-frame clones, not every one. Of more than 35,000 clones in the sample, approximately 90% were seen once. The sorted conventional CD4+ T cells were CD25-low and CD127-high, with genomic DNA sequenced. The data also belong to a second study, concerning regulatory T cells. As reported in that work: Amplification used 52 TRBV primers and 13 TRBJ primers.

Sample: CD4+ effector T cells sorted from blood. These receptors all stem from a human donor in good health.

The CDR3: CASRGDLWGEPQHF. CDR3 DNA: TGTGCCAGTAGAGGGGACCTTTGGGGGGAGCCCCAGCATTTT. The genes are TRBV19 and TRBJ1-5, with D possibly being TRBD1 (5 bases). The ends were cut back, 6 bases at V and 8 bases at J, with 17 bases in the middle. This CDR3 contains 14 residues. Per the germline V gene, CDR1 is LNHDA and CDR2 is SQIVND (reference sequence). Based on the CDR3 plus reference TRBV19 and TRBJ1-5, the full variable domain is DGGITQSPKYLFRKEGQNVTLSCEQNLNHDAMYWYRQDPGQGLRLIYYSQIVNDFQKGDIAEGYSVSREKKESFPLTVTSAQKNPTAFYLCASRGDLWGEPQHFGDGTRLSIL.

V gene TRBV19 combines with J gene TRBJ1-6; weak D call: TRBD1 (5 bases). V shed 7 bases and J shed 6 bases, with 16 bases lying between them. Germline CDR1 reads LNHDA; CDR2 reads SQIVND (reference sequence). CDR3 length: 15 amino acids. The CDR3 DNA is TGTGCCAGTAACCGGGACGACGACGGTAATTCACCCCTCCACTTT. It yields the protein CASNRDDDGNSPLHF.

Comments on this clone: The same CDR3 is also encoded by other DNA sequences in this sample. The chain links TRBV4-1 to TRBJ1-2; D ambiguous. CDR1 is MGHRA, CDR2 YSYEKL, per germline. Trimming took off 0 bases at V and 11 bases at J, with 13 bases between the two ends. The CDR3 runs 13 residues. CDR3 nucleotide sequence: TGCGCCAGCAGCCAAGACGGCAAAATTGGTTACACCTTC. Translated, it gives CASSQDGKIGYTF.

The J gene is TRBJ2-5, the V gene TRBV28, with a tentative D call TRBD2 (5 bases). CDR3 length: 13 amino acids. Trimming stripped 9 bases from V and 1 base from J, with 12 bases between. The V gene's germline CDR1 is MDHEN and CDR2 SYDVKM. The CDR3 sequence is CASRGFGQETQYF. The CDR3 region has the DNA TGTGCCAGTCGGGGTTTTGGCCAAGAGACCCAGTACTTC.

The rearrangement joins TRBV27 to TRBJ1-3, with TRBD1 matching over 7 bases. V gave up 9 bases and J gave up 4 bases; unmatched junction bases: 9. CDR1 and CDR2 from the germline V gene are MNHEY and SMNVEV (reference sequence). This CDR3 is 14 amino acids long. CDR3 bases: TGTGCCAGTAAAACACAGGGGCCCGGAAACACCATATATTTT. This codes for CASKTQGPGNTIYF.

This chain connects TRBV7-8 to TRBJ2-7; 7 nucleotides match TRBD1. The J segment lost 2 bases and the V segment lost 0 bases, leaving 4 bases of the junction unmatched. The V gene's germline CDR1 is SGHVS and CDR2 FQNEAQ. This CDR3 region has 15 residues. CDR3 protein: CASSLAVTGTYEQYF. The CDR3 DNA reads TGTGCCAGCAGCTTAGCGGTGACAGGGACCTACGAGCAGTACTTC.

A few counts support this clone. The gene calls are TRBV19 and TRBJ1-5; D is undetermined. Germline-derived CDR1 and CDR2 are LNHDA and SQIVND (reference sequence). The ends were cut back, 5 bases at V and 10 bases at J, with 15 bases in the middle. The CDR3 is made up of 13 amino acids. CDR3 region: CASSPPVDGPQHF. DNA for the CDR3: TGTGCCAGTAGTCCTCCGGTGGATGGTCCCCAGCATTTT.

The chain combines TRBV30 with TRBJ2-5; maybe TRBD2 (7 bases). Germline CDR1 is GTSNPN and CDR2 is SVGIG (reference sequence). Trimming removed 5 bases at V and 5 bases at J, with 15 bases between. This CDR3 comprises 13 residues. CDR3 in DNA: TGTGCCTGGGGGGCCGGGGGGCCGGAGACCCAGTACTTC. Residues: CAWGAGGPETQYF.

This rearrangement joins TRBV28 to TRBJ2-1; 10 bases are a match to TRBD2. J lost 12 bases, V lost 6 bases, and 20 bases had no gene match. Germline CDR1 and CDR2: MDHEN and SYDVKM. CDR3 length: 17 residues. CDR3 protein: CASRSPKREGGSRRQFF. CDR3 DNA: TGTGCCAGCAGATCCCCCAAGCGGGAGGGGGGATCTAGACGGCAGTTCTTC.